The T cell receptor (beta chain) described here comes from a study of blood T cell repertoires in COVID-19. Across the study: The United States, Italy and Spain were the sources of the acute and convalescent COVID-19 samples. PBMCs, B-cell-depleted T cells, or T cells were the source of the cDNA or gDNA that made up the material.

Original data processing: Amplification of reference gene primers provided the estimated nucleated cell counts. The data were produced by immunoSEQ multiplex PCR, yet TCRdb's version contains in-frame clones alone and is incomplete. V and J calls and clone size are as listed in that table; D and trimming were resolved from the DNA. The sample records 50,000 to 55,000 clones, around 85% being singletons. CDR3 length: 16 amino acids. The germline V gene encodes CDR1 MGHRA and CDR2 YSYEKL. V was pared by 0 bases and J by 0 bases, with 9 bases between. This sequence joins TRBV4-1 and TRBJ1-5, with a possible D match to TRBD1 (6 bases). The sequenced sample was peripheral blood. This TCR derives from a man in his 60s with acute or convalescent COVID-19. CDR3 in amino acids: CASSQEGQYSNQPQHF. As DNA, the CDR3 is TGCGCCAGCAGCCAAGAAGGACAGTATAGCAATCAGCCCCAGCATTTT.